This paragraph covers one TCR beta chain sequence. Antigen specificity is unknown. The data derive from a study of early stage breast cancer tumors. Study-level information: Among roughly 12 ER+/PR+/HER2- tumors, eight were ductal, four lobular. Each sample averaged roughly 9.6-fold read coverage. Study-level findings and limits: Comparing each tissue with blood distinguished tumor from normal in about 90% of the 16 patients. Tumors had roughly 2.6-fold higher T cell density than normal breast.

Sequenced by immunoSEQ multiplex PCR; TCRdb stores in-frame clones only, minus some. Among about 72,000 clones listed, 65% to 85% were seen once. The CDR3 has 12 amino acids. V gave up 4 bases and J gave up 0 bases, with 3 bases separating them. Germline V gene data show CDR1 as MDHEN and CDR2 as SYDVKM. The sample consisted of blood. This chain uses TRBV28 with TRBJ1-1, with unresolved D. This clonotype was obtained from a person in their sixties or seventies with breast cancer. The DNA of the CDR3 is TGTGCCAGCAGTTCAGTGAACACTGAAGCTTTCTTT. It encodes CASSSVNTEAFF.